The source of this T cell receptor beta chain is a study of T cell responses to AZD1222 COVID-19 vaccine. Regarding the study as a whole: Distributed over spike, vaccine-associated CD4 TCRs predominated at 160-218 and 743-854.

This CDR3 is built from 16 residues. After removal of 6 bases from V and 12 bases from J, the junction contained 14 bases not matched to a gene. Looked up from germline, CDR1 is SGHAT and CDR2 is FQDESV (reference sequence). In regard to this clone: Its antigen is unknown.

Sequencing used immunoSEQ multiplex PCR; TCRdb keeps in-frame clones, though not all of them. This sample has about 130,000 clones, with over 80% found just once. The clonotype originates from an adult who received the AZD1222 COVID-19 vaccine. Sequencing was performed on peripheral blood, taken 28 days after the second AZD1222 dose. The rearrangement uses TRBV11-1 and TRBJ2-1, with 13 bases lining up with TRBD2. CDR3 nucleotide sequence: TGTGCCAGCAGGTCCACTAGCGGGAGGGCCTCGGGGCGGCAGTTCTTC. Protein sequence: CASRSTSGRASGRQFF.